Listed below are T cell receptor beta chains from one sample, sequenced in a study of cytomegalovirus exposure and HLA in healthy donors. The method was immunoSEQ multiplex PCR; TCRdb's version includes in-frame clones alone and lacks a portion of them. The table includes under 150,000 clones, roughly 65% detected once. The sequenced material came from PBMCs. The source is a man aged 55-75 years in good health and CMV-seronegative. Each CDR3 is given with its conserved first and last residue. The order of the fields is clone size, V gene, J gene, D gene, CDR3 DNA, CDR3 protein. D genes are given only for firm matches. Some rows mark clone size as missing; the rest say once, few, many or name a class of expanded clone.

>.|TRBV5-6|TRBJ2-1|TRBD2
TGTGCCAGCAGCCGACCGGGACTAGCGGGTCTGAGCTCCTACAATGAGCAGTTCTTC
CASSRPGLAGLSSYNEQFF
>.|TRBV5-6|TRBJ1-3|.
TGTGCCAGCTGCAAGATACAGGAGTGCTCTGGAAACACCATATATTTT
CASCKIQECSGNTIYF
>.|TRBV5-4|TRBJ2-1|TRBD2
TGTGCCAGCAGCTTGAAGCTAGCGGGGGCCTACAATGAGCAGTTCTTC
CASSLKLAGAYNEQFF
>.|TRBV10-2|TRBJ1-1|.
TGCGCCAGCAGTCGTGGGGCCTCCGAAGCTTTCTTT
CASSRGASEAFF
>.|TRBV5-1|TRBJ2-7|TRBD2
TGCGCCAGCAGCTCTACTAGCGGGGCTACCTACGAGCAGTACTTC
CASSSTSGATYEQYF
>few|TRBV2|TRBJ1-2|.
TGTGCCAGCAGTGAAGCACCTATTGGACGGGGAATTTATGGCTACACCTTC
CASSEAPIGRGIYGYTF
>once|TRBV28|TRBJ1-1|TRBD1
TGTGCCAGCAGTTCTCGGACAGGGAGCACTGAAGCTTTCTTT
CASSSRTGSTEAFF
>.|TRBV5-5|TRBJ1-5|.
TGTGCCAGCAGTTTAGACAGTAATCAGCCCCAGCATTTT
CASSLDSNQPQHF
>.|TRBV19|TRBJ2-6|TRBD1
TGTGCCAGTAGACAGGGGTTTGGGGCCAACGTCCTGACTTTC
CASRQGFGANVLTF
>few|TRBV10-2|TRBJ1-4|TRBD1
TGCGCCAGCAGTGAGGGACAGGGGGATGAAAAACTGTTTTTT
CASSEGQGDEKLFF
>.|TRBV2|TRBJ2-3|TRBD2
TGTGCCAGCAAGTTAAGCGGGAATACAGATACGCAGTATTTT
CASKLSGNTDTQYF
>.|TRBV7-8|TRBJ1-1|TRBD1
TGTGCCAGCAGCTCAAACAGGGGTAACACTGAAGCTTTCTTT
CASSSNRGNTEAFF
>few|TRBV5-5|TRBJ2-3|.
TGTGCCAGCAGCTTCGTTTTGGCAGGGGTCACAGATACGCAGTATTTT
CASSFVLAGVTDTQYF
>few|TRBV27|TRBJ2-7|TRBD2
TGTGCCAGCAGTCCATCAAGGGGACTAGCGTCTACCTACGAGCAGTACTTC
CASSPSRGLASTYEQYF
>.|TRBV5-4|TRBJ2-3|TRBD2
TGTGCCAGCAGCCCCTCACTGGGGACTAGCGGGAGTACAGATACGCAGTATTTT
CASSPSLGTSGSTDTQYF
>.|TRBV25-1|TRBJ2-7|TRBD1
TGTGCCAGCAGTGTGACAGGGGGCCGCTCCTACGAGCAGTACTTC
CASSVTGGRSYEQYF
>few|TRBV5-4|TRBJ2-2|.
TGTGCCAGCAGCCCAGGGCCTTCCGGGGAGCTGTTTTTT
CASSPGPSGELFF
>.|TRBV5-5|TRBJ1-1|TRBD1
TGTGCCAGCAGCGATGGGACAGCGGTAAACACTGAAGCTTTCTTT
CASSDGTAVNTEAFF
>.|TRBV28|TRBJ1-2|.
TGTGCCAGCACCCAAGGCGGGTCTTATGGCTACACCTTC
CASTQGGSYGYTF
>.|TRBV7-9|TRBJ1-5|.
TGTGCCAGCAGCGACTACTCCGGCAATCAGCCCCAGCATTTT
CASSDYSGNQPQHF
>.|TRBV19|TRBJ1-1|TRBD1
TGTGCCAGTAGTCTTAAGGACAGGGGGCTAATTGAGAACACTGAAGCTTTCTTT
CASSLKDRGLIENTEAFF
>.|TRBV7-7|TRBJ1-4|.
TGTGCTAGCAGCTTGGGCAGTAATGAAAAACTGTTTTTT
CASSLGSNEKLFF
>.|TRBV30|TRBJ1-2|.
TGTGCCTGGAGAGACAGAGCTAACTATGGCTACACCTTC
CAWRDRANYGYTF
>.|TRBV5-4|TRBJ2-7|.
TGTGCCAGCAGCTCAACAGGGAGCTCCTACGAGCAGTACTTC
CASSSTGSSYEQYF
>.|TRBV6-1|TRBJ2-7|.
TGTGCCAGCAAGAAAGGGGACTTCTACGAGCAGTACTTC
CASKKGDFYEQYF
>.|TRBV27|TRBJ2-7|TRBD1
TGTGCCAGCAGGGTTACAGGGGCCTACGAGCAGTACTTC
CASRVTGAYEQYF
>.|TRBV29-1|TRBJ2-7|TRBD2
TGCAGCGTTGAAGGATGGGCGGGGGGAGCCTACGAGCAGTACTTC
CSVEGWAGGAYEQYF
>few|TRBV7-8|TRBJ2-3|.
TGTGCCAGCAGCTGGGGGGTAAGGGACAGTCCTAGCACAGATACGCAGTATTTT
CASSWGVRDSPSTDTQYF
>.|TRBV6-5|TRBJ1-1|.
TGTGCCAGCATCCCGGGGGGACCGAACACTGAAGCTTTCTTT
CASIPGGPNTEAFF
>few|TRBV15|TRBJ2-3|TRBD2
TGTGCCACCAGCAGAGACAGAGCGGGATTGGGTGCGCAGTATTTT
CATSRDRAGLGAQYF
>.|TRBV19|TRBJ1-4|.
TGTGCCAGTATGGCAGGGGATGAAAAACTGTTTTTT
CASMAGDEKLFF
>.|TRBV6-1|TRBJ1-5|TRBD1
TGTGCCAGCAGTTCGTTGGGACAGGCCAATCAGCCCCAGCATTTT
CASSSLGQANQPQHF